The rows below give T cell receptor beta chains drawn from one sample of a study of cytomegalovirus exposure and HLA in healthy donors. Profiling relied on immunoSEQ multiplex PCR, and the TCRdb table lists in-frame clones only, not all of them. The sample table includes about 88,000 clones. The sample consisted of PBMCs. These TCRs come from a girl aged 5 to 17 in good health and CMV-seropositive. The CDR3 runs from the conserved cysteine through the conserved F or W. The D gene is left open where the match is weak.

CDR3 | DNA | D | V | length | J
CASSPMELGSPLHF | TGTGCCAGCAGCCCGATGGAGCTTGGCTCACCCCTCCACTTT | NA | TRBV7-8 | 14 | TRBJ1-6
CASSPGQGADTQYF | TGTGCCAGCAGTCCGGGACAGGGGGCAGATACGCAGTATTTT | TRBD1 | TRBV6-4 | 14 | TRBJ2-3
CASSLESSGGTGELFF | TGCGCCAGCAGCTTGGAATCTAGCGGGGGGACCGGGGAGCTGTTTTTT | TRBD2 | TRBV5-1 | 16 | TRBJ2-2
CASSPGQGPLPYEQYF | TGTGCCAGCTCACCAGGACAGGGGCCCTTACCTTACGAGCAGTACTTC | TRBD1 | TRBV18 | 16 | TRBJ2-7
CASSIVGGDGYTF | TGTGCCAGTAGTATAGTGGGGGGGGATGGCTACACCTTC | NA | TRBV19 | 13 | TRBJ1-2
CAWSAGLANTGELFF | TGTGCCTGGAGTGCGGGACTAGCTAACACCGGGGAGCTGTTTTTT | TRBD2 | TRBV30 | 15 | TRBJ2-2
CASRKDRGYGYTF | TGTGCCAGCAGAAAGGACAGGGGTTATGGCTACACCTTC | TRBD1 | TRBV5-8 | 13 | TRBJ1-2
CASSLAGVDGYTF | TGTGCCAGCAGCTTAGCCGGGGTTGACGGCTACACCTTC | NA | TRBV11-3 | 13 | TRBJ1-2
CATSPRGGSRGDEQFF | TGTGCCACCAGCCCCCGGGGGGGGTCAAGAGGGGATGAGCAGTTCTTC | TRBD2 | TRBV15 | 16 | TRBJ2-1
CASSLGGSEAGELFF | TGCGCCAGCAGCTTGGGCGGGAGCGAGGCCGGGGAGCTGTTTTTT | TRBD2 | TRBV5-1 | 15 | TRBJ2-2
CASSPRTGELFF | TGTGCCAGCAGCCCTAGGACCGGGGAGCTGTTTTTT | NA | TRBV7-3 | 12 | TRBJ2-2
CASSLRKIQGSGTDTQYF | TGTGCCAGCAGCTTGAGGAAAATTCAGGGGTCTGGTACAGATACGCAGTATTTT | NA | TRBV11-3 | 18 | TRBJ2-3
CASSYFGVGTFF | NA | NA | TRBV6-5 | 12 | TRBJ1-1
CASSASGGMGTEAFF | TGTGCCAGCAGTGCCTCAGGGGGCATGGGGACTGAAGCTTTCTTT | TRBD1 | TRBV6-1 | 15 | TRBJ1-1
CASSRGSGVAYEQYF | TGTGCCAGCAGCCGGGGATCGGGAGTTGCCTACGAGCAGTACTTC | NA | TRBV4-2 | 15 | TRBJ2-7
CSVEDLSEEENQYF | TGCAGCGTTGAAGATCTGAGCGAAGAAGAGAACCAGTACTTC | NA | TRBV29-1 | 14 | TRBJ2-5
CASSEGGGSFYEQYF | TGTGCCAGCAGTGAAGGGGGGGGCTCTTTCTACGAGCAGTACTTC | NA | TRBV6-1 | 15 | TRBJ2-7
CASSDRVAGNTEAFF | TGTGCCAGCAGTGACAGGGTCGCTGGGAACACTGAAGCTTTCTTT | NA | TRBV6-1 | 15 | TRBJ1-1
CASSPGQVGQETQYF | TGTGCCAGCAGCCCCGGACAGGTTGGACAAGAGACCCAGTACTTC | TRBD1 | TRBV9 | 15 | TRBJ2-5
CASSLVTGETQYF | TGTGCCAGCAGCTTAGTCACAGGGGAGACCCAGTACTTC | NA | TRBV7-9 | 13 | TRBJ2-5
CASSFRPQGSGEKLFF | TGTGCCAGCAGCTTCCGACCACAGGGGTCGGGAGAAAAACTGTTTTTT | TRBD1 | TRBV7-9 | 16 | TRBJ1-4
CASSVEGGLTVEAFF | TGTGCCAGCAGCGTAGAAGGAGGGTTGACAGTTGAAGCTTTCTTT | NA | TRBV9 | 15 | TRBJ1-1
CASSSPSRANVLTF | TGTGCCAGCAGCTCACCCTCTAGGGCCAACGTCCTGACTTTC | NA | TRBV7-9 | 14 | TRBJ2-6
CASSLRRGTGELFF | TGTGCCAGCAGCCTACGTCGGGGCACCGGGGAGCTGTTTTTT | NA | TRBV9 | 14 | TRBJ2-2
CASSSGTGELFF | TGTGCCAGCAGTTCGGGCACCGGGGAGCTGTTTTTT | NA | TRBV6-5 | 12 | TRBJ2-2
CASSEWRAGANVLTF | TGTGCCAGCAGTGAATGGAGGGCTGGGGCCAACGTCCTGACTTTC | NA | TRBV25-1 | 15 | TRBJ2-6
CASSSSAGGTGELFF | NA | NA | TRBV28 | 15 | TRBJ2-2
CASSPTGSEQYF | TGTGCCAGTAGTCCGACAGGGTCCGAGCAGTACTTC | TRBD1 | TRBV19 | 12 | TRBJ2-7
CASSVRGTSGGWVTDTQYF | TGTGCCAGCAGCGTCCGCGGGACTAGCGGGGGGTGGGTCACAGATACGCAGTATTTT | TRBD2 | TRBV9 | 19 | TRBJ2-3
CASTEGGAEAFF | TGTGCCAGCACTGAGGGCGGAGCTGAAGCTTTCTTT | NA | TRBV28 | 12 | TRBJ1-1
CASSLAPGHGETQYF | TGTGCCAGCAGCTTAGCGCCGGGACACGGAGAGACCCAGTACTTC | NA | TRBV7-3 | 15 | TRBJ2-5
CASASGGALDTQYF | TGTGCCAGCGCTAGCGGGGGGGCCCTAGATACGCAGTATTTT | TRBD2 | TRBV9 | 14 | TRBJ2-3
CASSLIQGEPQPQHF | TGCGCCAGCAGCCTGATCCAGGGGGAACCTCAGCCCCAGCATTTT | TRBD1 | TRBV4-1 | 15 | TRBJ1-5
CASSRTAGGYGYTF | TGCGCCAGCAGCCGAACAGCGGGAGGCTATGGCTACACCTTC | NA | TRBV5-1 | 14 | TRBJ1-2
CASSLTGNINTGELFF | TGTGCCAGCAGCCTTACAGGGAATATTAACACCGGGGAGCTGTTTTTT | NA | TRBV28 | 16 | TRBJ2-2
CASGPGTAIYEQYF | TGTGCTAGTGGACCCGGGACAGCCATCTACGAGCAGTACTTC | TRBD1 | TRBV12-5 | 14 | TRBJ2-7
CASSLGGRGTEAFF | TGTGCCAGCAGCTTGGGGGGAAGGGGCACTGAAGCTTTCTTT | NA | TRBV5-6 | 14 | TRBJ1-1
CASSSQGVYYNSPLHF | TGTGCCAGCAGCTCACAGGGGGTTTACTATAATTCACCCCTCCACTTT | TRBD1 | TRBV13 | 16 | TRBJ1-6
CSVERGGRGQAFF | TGCAGCGTTGAGCGAGGCGGCAGGGGGCAGGCTTTCTTT | TRBD1 | TRBV29-1 | 13 | TRBJ1-1
CASSTAIGRVTEAFF | TGTGCCAGCAGTACCGCGATTGGGCGGGTCACTGAAGCTTTCTTT | NA | TRBV6-6 | 15 | TRBJ1-1
CAISEASGHFYGYTF | TGTGCCATCAGTGAAGCCAGCGGCCATTTCTATGGCTACACCTTC | NA | TRBV10-3 | 15 | TRBJ1-2
CASNKDRDAGELFF | TGTGCCAGCAACAAAGACAGGGATGCCGGGGAGCTGTTTTTT | TRBD1 | TRBV27 | 14 | TRBJ2-2
CTTRNPGTGGWLGQYF | TGCACAACTCGGAATCCCGGGACAGGGGGGTGGCTGGGACAGTACTTC | NA | TRBV1 | 16 | TRBJ2-7
CASSQDWDRGSVPYEQYF | TGCGCCAGCAGCCAAGACTGGGACAGGGGGTCAGTCCCCTACGAGCAGTACTTC | TRBD1 | TRBV4-3 | 18 | TRBJ2-7
CASSEGTFERGTEAFF | TGTGCCAGCAGCGAAGGGACGTTTGAGAGGGGGACTGAAGCTTTCTTT | NA | TRBV9 | 16 | TRBJ1-1
CASSTDRGRNTEAFF | TGTGCCAGCAGCACCGACAGGGGTCGGAACACTGAAGCTTTCTTT | TRBD1 | TRBV9 | 15 | TRBJ1-1
CSVAYRGLDTEAFF | TGCAGCGTTGCGTACAGGGGATTGGACACTGAAGCTTTCTTT | TRBD1 | TRBV29-1 | 14 | TRBJ1-1
CASSAAGVQERSPLHF | TGTGCCAGCAGCGCCGCGGGTGTACAAGAACGTTCACCCCTCCACTTT | NA | TRBV2 | 16 | TRBJ1-6
CASSVVGGTRGSSTDTQYF | TGTGCCAGCAGCGTAGTGGGCGGGACTAGAGGTAGCAGCACAGATACGCAGTATTTT | TRBD2 | TRBV9 | 19 | TRBJ2-3
CASSHPGLAGGPNTGELFF | TGCGCCAGCAGCCACCCGGGACTAGCGGGGGGGCCCAACACCGGGGAGCTGTTTTTT | TRBD2 | TRBV4-1 | 19 | TRBJ2-2
CSAARGTGGALGNTEAFF | TGCAGCGCAGCAAGAGGGACAGGGGGCGCGTTAGGAAACACTGAAGCTTTCTTT | TRBD1 | TRBV29-1 | 18 | TRBJ1-1
CASSQDEGLGGGPSTDTQYF | TGTGCCAGCAGCCAAGATGAGGGTCTAGGGGGGGGACCTAGCACAGATACGCAGTATTTT | NA | TRBV4-2 | 20 | TRBJ2-3